This T cell receptor beta chain was sequenced during a study of early T cells in non-severe SARS-CoV-2 infection. V gave up 9 bases and J gave up 8 bases, with 16 bases separating them. The CDR3 has 13 residues. The germline V gene has CDR1 SNHLY and CDR2 FYNNEI. This clonotype came up many times. The library protocol tagged individual cDNA molecules with unique molecular identifiers. One entry per CDR3 protein, called by TCRdb with MiXCR from the 5' RACE reads. The table has 55,000 to 70,000 distinct CDR3 sequences, about 9.1% seen once. The chain uses TRBV2 and TRBJ1-4, with D perhaps matching TRBD1 (6 bases). This TCR was sampled from an adult who was a healthcare worker with PCR-confirmed SARS-CoV-2 infection or an uninfected control (not recorded which). Sequenced material: whole blood. The CDR3 protein is CASGQLYGEKLFF. CDR3 in DNA: TGTGCCAGTGGACAGCTCTATGGGGAAAAACTGTTTTTT.